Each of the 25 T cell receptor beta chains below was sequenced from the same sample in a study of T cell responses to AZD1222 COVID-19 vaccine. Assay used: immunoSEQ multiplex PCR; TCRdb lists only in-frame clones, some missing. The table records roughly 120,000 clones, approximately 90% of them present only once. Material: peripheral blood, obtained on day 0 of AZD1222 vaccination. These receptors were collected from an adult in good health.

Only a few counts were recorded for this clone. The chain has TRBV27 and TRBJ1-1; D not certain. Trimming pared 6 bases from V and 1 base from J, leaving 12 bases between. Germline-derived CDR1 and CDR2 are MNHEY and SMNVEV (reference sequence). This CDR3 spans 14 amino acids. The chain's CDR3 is CASRGLSSNTEAFF. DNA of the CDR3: TGTGCCAGCAGGGGTTTATCGTCGAACACTGAAGCTTTCTTT.

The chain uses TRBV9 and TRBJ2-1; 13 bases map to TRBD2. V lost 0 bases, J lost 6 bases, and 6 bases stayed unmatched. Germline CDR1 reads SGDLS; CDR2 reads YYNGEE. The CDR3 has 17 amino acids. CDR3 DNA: TGTGCCAGCAGCGTAGGTACTAGCGGGAGGGCCCTCAATGAGCAGTTCTTC. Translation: CASSVGTSGRALNEQFF.

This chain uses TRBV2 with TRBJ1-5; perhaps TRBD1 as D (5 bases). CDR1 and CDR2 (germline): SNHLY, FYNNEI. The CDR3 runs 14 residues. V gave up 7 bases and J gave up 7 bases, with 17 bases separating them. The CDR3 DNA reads TGTGCCAGCAAAAGGAATGGGGGAACCCAGCCCCAGCATTTT. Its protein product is CASKRNGGTQPQHF.

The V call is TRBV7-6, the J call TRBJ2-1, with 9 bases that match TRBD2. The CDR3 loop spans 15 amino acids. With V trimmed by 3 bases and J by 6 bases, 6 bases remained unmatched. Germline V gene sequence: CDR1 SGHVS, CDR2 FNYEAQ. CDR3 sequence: CASSFGGGAPNEQFF. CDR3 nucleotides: TGTGCCAGCAGCTTTGGCGGGGGGGCCCCCAATGAGCAGTTCTTC.

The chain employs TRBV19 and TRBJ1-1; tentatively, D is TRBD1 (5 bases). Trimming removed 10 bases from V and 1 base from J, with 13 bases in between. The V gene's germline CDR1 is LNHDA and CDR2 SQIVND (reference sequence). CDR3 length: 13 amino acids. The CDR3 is CAIGAKRNTEAFF. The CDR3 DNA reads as TGTGCCATCGGGGCCAAAAGGAACACTGAAGCTTTCTTT.

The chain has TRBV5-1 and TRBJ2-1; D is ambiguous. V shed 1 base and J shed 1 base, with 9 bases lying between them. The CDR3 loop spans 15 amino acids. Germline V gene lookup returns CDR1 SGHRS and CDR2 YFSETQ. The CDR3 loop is CASSLTGGSYNEQFF. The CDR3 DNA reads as TGCGCCAGCAGCTTGACGGGCGGATCCTACAATGAGCAGTTCTTC. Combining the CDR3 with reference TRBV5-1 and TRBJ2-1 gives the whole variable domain KAGVTQTPRYLIKTRGQQVTLSCSPISGHRSVSWYQQTPGQGLQFLFEYFSETQRNKGNFPGRFSGRQFSNSRSEMNVSTLELGDSALYLCASSLTGGSYNEQFFGPGTRLTVL.

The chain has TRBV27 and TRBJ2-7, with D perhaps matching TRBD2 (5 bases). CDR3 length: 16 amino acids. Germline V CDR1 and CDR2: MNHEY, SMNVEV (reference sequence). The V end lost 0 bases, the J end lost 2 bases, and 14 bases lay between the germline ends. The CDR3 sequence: CASSLSSGIVTYEQYF. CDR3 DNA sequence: TGTGCCAGCAGTTTATCGTCGGGAATAGTTACCTACGAGCAGTACTTC.

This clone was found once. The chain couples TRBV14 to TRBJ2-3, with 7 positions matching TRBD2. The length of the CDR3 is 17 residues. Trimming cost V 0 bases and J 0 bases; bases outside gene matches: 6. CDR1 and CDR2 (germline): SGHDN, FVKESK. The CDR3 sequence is CASSQEAAGLSTDTQYF. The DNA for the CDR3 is TGTGCCAGCAGCCAAGAGGCAGCGGGGCTGAGCACAGATACGCAGTATTTT.

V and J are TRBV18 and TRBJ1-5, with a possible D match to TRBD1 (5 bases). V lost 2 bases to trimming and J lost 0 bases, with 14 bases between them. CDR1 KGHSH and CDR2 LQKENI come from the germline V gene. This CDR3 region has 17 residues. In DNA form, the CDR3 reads TGTGCCAGCTCACCATCGGGACGGTCGTATAGCAATCAGCCCCAGCATTTT. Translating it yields CASSPSGRSYSNQPQHF.

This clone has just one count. The CDR3 sequence: CAWSTGGGEKLFF. The CDR3 coding sequence is TGTGCCTGGAGTACAGGGGGCGGGGAAAAACTGTTTTTT. The chain links TRBV30 to TRBJ1-4; 9 bases match TRBD1. V was pared by 2 bases and J by 8 bases, with 3 bases of the junction left unmatched. There are 13 residues in the CDR3. CDR1 and CDR2 from the germline V gene are GTSNPN and SVGIG (reference sequence).

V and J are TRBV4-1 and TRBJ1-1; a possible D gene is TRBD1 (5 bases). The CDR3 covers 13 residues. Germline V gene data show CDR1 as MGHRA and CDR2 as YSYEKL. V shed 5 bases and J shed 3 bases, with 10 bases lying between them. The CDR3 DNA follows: TGCGCCAGCAGCTCACAGGCTGACACTGAAGCTTTCTTT. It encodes CASSSQADTEAFF.

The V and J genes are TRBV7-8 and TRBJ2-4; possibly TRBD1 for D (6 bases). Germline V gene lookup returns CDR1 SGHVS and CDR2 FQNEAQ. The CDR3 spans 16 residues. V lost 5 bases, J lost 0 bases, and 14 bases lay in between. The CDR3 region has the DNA TGTGCCAGCAGCGCCCGGACAGACCTAGCCAAAAACATTCAGTACTTC. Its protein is CASSARTDLAKNIQYF. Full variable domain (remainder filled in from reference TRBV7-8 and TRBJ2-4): GAGVSQSPRYKVAKRGQDVALRCDPISGHVSLFWYQQALGQGPEFLTYFQNEAQLDKSGLPSDRFFAERPEGSVSTLKIQRTQQEDSAVYLCASSARTDLAKNIQYFGAGTRLSVL.

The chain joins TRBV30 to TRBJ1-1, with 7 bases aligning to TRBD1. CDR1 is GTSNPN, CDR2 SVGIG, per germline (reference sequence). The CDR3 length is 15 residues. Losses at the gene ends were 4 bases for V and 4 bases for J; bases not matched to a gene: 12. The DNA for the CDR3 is TGTGCCTGGAACTACAGGGGTCAGTGGAGCACTGAAGCTTTCTTT. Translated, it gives CAWNYRGQWSTEAFF.

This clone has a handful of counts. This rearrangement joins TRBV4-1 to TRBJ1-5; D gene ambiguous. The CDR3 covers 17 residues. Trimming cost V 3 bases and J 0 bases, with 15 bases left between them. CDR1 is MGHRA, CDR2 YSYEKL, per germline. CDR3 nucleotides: TGCGCCAGCAGCCACTGCGAGACACAATATAGCAATCAGCCCCAGCATTTT. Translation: CASSHCETQYSNQPQHF.

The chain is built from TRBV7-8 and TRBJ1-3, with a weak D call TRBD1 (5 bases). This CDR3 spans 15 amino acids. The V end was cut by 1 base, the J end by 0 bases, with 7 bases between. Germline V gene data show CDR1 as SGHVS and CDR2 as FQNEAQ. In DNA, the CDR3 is TGTGCCAGCAGCTTAGGGGGACGCTCTGGAAACACCATATATTTT. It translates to CASSLGGRSGNTIYF.

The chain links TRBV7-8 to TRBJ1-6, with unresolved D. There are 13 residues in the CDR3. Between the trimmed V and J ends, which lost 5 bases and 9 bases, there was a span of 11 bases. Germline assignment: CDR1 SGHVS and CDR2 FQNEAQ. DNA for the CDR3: TGTGCCAGCAGCCGTAGCATGGGTTCACCCCTCCACTTT. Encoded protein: CASSRSMGSPLHF. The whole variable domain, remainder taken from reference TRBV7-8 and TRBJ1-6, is GAGVSQSPRYKVAKRGQDVALRCDPISGHVSLFWYQQALGQGPEFLTYFQNEAQLDKSGLPSDRFFAERPEGSVSTLKIQRTQQEDSAVYLCASSRSMGSPLHFGNGTRLTVT.

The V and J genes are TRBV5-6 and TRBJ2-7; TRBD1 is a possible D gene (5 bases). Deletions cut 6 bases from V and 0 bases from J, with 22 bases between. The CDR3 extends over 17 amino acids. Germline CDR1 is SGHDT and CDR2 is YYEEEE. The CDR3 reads CASTLGVAETLSYEQYF. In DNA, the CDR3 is TGTGCCAGCACTCTAGGGGTAGCCGAAACTCTCTCCTACGAGCAGTACTTC.

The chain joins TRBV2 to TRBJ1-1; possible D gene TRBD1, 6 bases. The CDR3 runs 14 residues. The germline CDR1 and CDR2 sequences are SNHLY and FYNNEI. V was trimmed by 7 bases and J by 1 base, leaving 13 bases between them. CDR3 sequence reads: CASTKDSGNTEAFF. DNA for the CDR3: TGTGCCAGCACCAAGGACAGTGGGAACACTGAAGCTTTCTTT.

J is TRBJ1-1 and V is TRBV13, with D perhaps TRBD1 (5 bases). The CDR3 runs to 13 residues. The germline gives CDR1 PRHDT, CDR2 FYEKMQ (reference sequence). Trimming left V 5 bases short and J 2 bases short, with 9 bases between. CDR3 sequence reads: CASSRGHNTEAFF. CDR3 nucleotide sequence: TGTGCCAGCAGCCGCGGACATAACACTGAAGCTTTCTTT.

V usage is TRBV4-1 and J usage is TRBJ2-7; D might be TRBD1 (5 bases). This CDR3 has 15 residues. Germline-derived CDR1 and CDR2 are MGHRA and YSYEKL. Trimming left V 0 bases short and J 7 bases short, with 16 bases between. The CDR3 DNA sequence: TGCGCCAGCAGCCAAGATCTGCCAGGGCTTCTAGAGCAGTACTTC. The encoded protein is CASSQDLPGLLEQYF.

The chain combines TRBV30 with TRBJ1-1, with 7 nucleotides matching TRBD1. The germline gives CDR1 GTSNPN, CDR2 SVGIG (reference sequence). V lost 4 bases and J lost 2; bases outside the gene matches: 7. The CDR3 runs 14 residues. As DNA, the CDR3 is TGTGCCTGGAAGGGGGCGAGCAAAAACACTGAAGCTTTCTTT. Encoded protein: CAWKGASKNTEAFF.

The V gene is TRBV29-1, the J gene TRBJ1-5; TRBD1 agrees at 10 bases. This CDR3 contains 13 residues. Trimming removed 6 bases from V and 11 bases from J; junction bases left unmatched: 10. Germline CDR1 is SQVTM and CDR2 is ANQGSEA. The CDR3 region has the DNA TGCAGCGTGAGACAGGGGGCCGACGGGGCCCAGCATTTT. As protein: CSVRQGADGAQHF.

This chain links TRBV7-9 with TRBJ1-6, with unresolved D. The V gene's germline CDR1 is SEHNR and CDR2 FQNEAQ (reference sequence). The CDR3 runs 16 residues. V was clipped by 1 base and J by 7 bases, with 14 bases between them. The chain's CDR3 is CASSLVGADRNSPLHF. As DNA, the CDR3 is TGTGCCAGCAGCTTAGTGGGTGCGGACCGCAATTCACCCCTCCACTTT.

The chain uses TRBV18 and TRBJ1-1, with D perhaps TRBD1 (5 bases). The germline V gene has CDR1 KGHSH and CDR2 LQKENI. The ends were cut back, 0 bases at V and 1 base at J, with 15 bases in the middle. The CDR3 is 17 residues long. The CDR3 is CASSPPARGLENTEAFF. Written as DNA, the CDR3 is TGTGCCAGCTCACCACCGGCAAGGGGACTAGAGAACACTGAAGCTTTCTTT.

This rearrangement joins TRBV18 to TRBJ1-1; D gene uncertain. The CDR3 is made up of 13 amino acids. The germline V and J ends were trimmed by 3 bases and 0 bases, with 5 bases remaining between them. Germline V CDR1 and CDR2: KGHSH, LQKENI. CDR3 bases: TGTGCCAGCTCACCGCAGATGAACACTGAAGCTTTCTTT. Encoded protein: CASSPQMNTEAFF.